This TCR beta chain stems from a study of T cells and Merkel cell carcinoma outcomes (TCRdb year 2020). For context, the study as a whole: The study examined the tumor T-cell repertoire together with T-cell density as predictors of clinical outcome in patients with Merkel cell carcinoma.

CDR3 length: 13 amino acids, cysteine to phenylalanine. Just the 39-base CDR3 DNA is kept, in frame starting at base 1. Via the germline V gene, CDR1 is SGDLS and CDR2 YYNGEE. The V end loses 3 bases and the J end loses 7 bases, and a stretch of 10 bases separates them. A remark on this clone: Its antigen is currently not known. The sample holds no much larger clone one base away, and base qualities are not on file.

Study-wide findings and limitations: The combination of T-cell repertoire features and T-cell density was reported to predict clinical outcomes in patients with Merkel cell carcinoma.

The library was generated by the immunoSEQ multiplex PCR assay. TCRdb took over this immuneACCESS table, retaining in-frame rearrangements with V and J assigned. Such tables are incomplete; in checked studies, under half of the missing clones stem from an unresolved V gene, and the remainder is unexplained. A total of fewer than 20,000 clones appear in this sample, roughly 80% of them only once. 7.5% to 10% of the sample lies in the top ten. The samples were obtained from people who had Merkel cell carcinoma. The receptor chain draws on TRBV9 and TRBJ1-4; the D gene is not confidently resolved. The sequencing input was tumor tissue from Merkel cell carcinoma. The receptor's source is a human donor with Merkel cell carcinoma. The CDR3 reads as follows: CASSEAPGEKLFF. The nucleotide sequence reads TGTGCCAGCAGCGAGGCCCCGGGTGAAAAACTGTTTTTT.